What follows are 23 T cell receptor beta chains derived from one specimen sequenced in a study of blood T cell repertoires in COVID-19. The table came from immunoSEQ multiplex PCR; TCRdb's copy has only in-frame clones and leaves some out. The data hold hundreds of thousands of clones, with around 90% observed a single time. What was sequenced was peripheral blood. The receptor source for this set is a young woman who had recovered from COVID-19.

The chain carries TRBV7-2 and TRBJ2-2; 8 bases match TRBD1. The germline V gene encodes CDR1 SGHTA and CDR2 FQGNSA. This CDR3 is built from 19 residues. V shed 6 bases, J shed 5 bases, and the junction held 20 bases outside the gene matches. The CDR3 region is CASRGRQGSGAYMTGELFF. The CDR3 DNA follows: TGTGCCAGCAGGGGGAGACAGGGGTCGGGAGCCTATATGACCGGGGAGCTGTTTTTT.

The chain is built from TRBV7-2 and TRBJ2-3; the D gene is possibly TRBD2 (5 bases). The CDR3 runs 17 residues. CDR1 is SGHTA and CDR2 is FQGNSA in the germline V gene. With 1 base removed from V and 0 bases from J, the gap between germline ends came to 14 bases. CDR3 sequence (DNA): TGTGCCAGCAGCTTAGGTCGCGGGTTGACTAGCACAGATACGCAGTATTTT. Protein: CASSLGRGLTSTDTQYF.

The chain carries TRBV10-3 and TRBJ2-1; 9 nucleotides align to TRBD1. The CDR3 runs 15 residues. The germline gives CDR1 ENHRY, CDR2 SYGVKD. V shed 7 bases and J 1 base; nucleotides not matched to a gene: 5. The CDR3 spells CAIKEGQGSYNEQFF. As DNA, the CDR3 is TGTGCCATCAAGGAGGGACAGGGATCCTACAATGAGCAGTTCTTC.

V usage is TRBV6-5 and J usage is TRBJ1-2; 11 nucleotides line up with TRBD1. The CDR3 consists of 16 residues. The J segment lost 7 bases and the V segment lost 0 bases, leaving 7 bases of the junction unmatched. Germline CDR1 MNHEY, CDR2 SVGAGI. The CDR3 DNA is TGTGCCAGCAGTTACTCGATTCCGGGACAGGGGGGTGGCTACACCTTC. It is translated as CASSYSIPGQGGGYTF.

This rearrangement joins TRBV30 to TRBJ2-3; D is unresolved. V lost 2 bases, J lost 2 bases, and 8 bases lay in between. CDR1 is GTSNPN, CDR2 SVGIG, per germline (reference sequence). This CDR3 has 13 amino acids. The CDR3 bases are TGTGCCTGGAGTTTTATAGACACAGATACGCAGTATTTT. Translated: CAWSFIDTDTQYF.

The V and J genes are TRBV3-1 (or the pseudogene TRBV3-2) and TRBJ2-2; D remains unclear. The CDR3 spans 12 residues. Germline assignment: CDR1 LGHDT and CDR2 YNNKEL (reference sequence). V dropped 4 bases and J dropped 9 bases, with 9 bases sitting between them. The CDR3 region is CASSPGSRELFF. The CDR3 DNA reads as TGTGCCAGCAGCCCAGGTTCTCGGGAGCTGTTTTTT.

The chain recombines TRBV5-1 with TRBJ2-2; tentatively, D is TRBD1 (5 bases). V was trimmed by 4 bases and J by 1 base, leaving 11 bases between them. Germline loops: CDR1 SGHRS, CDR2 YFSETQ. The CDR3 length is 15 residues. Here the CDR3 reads CASSGAGLNTGELFF. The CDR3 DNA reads TGCGCCAGCAGCGGGGCAGGGCTGAACACCGGGGAGCTGTTTTTT.

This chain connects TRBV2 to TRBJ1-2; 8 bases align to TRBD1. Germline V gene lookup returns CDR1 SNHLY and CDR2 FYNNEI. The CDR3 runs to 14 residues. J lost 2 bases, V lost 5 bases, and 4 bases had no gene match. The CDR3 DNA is TGTGCCAGCAGTCTACAGGGGGAGAACTATGGCTACACCTTC. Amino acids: CASSLQGENYGYTF.

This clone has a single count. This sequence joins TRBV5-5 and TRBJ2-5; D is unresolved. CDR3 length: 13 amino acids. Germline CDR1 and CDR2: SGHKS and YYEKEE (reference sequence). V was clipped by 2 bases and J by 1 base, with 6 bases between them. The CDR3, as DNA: TGTGCCAGCAGCTTTCCCGGCCAAGAGACCCAGTACTTC. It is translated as CASSFPGQETQYF.

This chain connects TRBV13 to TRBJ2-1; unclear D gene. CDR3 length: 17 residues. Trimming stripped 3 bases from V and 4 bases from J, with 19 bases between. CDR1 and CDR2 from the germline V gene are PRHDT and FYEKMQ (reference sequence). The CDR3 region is CASSFTLGSPIYNEQFF. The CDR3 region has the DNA TGTGCCAGCAGCTTTACCCTAGGCTCACCAATTTACAATGAGCAGTTCTTC.

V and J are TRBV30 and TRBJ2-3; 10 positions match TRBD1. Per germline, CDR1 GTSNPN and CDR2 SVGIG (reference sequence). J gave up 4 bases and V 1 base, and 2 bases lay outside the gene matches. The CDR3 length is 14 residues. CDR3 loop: CAWSADRGSDTQYF. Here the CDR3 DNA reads TGTGCCTGGAGTGCGGACAGGGGGTCAGATACGCAGTATTTT.

DNA of the CDR3: TGTGCCAGCAGACCTGATGGGGGGTCGGAGACCCAGTACTTC. This encodes CASRPDGGSETQYF. V usage is TRBV28 and J usage is TRBJ2-5; weak D call: TRBD2 (6 bases). This CDR3 comprises 14 residues. Between the trimmed V and J ends, which lost 6 bases and 5 bases, there was a span of 16 bases. CDR1 and CDR2 from the germline V gene are MDHEN and SYDVKM.

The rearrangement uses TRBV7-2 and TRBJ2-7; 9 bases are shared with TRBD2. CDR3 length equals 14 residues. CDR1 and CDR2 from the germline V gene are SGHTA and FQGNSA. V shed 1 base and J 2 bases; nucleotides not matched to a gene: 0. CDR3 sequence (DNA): TGTGCCAGCAGCTTAGTAGCGGGGGCCTACGAGCAGTACGTC. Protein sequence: CASSLVAGAYEQYV.

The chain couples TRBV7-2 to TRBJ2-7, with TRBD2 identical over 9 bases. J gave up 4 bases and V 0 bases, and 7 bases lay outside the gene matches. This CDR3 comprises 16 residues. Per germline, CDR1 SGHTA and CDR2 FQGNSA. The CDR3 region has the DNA TGTGCCAGCAGCTTAGCGGGGGCGGGAGGGGATTACGAGCAGTACGTC. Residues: CASSLAGAGGDYEQYV.

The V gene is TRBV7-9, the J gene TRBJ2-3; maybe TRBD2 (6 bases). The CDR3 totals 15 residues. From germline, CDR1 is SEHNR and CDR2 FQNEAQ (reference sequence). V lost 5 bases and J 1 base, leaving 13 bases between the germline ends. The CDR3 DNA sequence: TGTGCCAGCAGCCCCGAGGGACTTCGCACAGATACGCAGTATTTT. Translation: CASSPEGLRTDTQYF.

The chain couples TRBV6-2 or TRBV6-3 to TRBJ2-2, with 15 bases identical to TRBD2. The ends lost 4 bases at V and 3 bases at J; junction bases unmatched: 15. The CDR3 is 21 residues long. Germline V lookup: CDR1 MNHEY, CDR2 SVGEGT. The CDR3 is CASSFFPRTSGRAWDTGELFF. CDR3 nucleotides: TGTGCCAGCAGTTTCTTTCCCCGGACTAGCGGGAGGGCCTGGGACACCGGGGAGCTGTTTTTT.

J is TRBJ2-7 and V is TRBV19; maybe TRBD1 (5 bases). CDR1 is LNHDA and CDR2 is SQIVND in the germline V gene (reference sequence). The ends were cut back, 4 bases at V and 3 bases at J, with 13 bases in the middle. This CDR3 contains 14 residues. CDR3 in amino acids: CASSKQGCFYEQYV. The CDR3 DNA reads TGTGCCAGTAGTAAGCAGGGTTGTTTCTACGAGCAGTACGTC.

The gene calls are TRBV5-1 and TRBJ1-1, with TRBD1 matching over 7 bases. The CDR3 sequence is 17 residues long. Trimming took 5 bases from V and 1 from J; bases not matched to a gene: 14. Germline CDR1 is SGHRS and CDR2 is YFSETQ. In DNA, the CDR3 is TGCGCCAGCAGACCACTCTACAGGGGTACTCGGAACACTGAAGCTTTCTTT. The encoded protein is CASRPLYRGTRNTEAFF.

The CDR3 sequence: CASSKGQGWHEQYV. CDR3 sequence (DNA): TGTGCCAGCAGCAAGGGACAGGGCTGGCACGAGCAGTACGTC. This chain connects TRBV5-6 to TRBJ2-7, with 9 positions matching TRBD1. This CDR3 is 14 amino acids long. Germline V gene lookup returns CDR1 SGHDT and CDR2 YYEEEE. J lost 5 bases, V lost 4 bases, and 7 bases had no gene match.

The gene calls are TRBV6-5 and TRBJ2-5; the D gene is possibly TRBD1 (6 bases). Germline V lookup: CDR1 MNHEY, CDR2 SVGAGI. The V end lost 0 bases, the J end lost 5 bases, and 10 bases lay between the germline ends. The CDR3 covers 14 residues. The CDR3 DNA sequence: TGTGCCAGCAGTTACTCCAGGGGCGGGGAGACCCAGTACTTC. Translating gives CASSYSRGGETQYF.

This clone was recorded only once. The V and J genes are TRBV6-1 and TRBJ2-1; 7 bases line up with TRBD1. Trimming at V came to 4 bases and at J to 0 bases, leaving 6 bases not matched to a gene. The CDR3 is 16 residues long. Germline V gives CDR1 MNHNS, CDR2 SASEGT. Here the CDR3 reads CASSAQGVSSYNEQFF. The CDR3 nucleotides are TGTGCCAGCAGTGCCCAGGGGGTAAGCTCCTACAATGAGCAGTTCTTC.

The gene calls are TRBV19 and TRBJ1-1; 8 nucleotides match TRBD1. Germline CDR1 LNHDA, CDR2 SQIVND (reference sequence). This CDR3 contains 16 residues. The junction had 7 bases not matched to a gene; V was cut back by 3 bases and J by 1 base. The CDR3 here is CASSIRTGGENTEAFF. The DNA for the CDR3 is TGTGCCAGTAGTATTCGTACAGGGGGTGAGAACACTGAAGCTTTCTTT.

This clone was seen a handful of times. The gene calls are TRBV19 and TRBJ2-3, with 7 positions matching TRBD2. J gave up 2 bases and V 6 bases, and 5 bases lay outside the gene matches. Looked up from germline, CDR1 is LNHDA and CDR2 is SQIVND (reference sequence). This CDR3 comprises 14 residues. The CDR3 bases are TGTGCCAGTAGGGAGGGACTAAACACAGATACGCAGTATTTT. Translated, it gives CASREGLNTDTQYF.